This is a list of T cell receptor beta chains from one sample in a study of Tregs in tolerant kidney transplant recipients. Sequenced by immunoSEQ multiplex PCR; TCRdb stores in-frame clones only, minus some. Counted here are approximately 41,000 clones, 95% to 96% occurring once; the ten biggest clones make up 0.37%. Their target antigens are unknown. Material for sequencing was Tregs from blood cultured with allogeneic cells. The receptors derive from a human donor in good health. CDR3s include the opening cysteine and the closing phenylalanine or tryptophan. A D gene is named only where the DNA matches it firmly. Some rows mark clone size as missing; the rest say once, few, many or name a class of expanded clone.

J: TRBJ2-1
D: -
V: TRBV28
size: -
CDR3: CASRPPGARAVNEQFF
DNA: TGTGCCAGCAGGCCCCCAGGGGCTCGGGCGGTAAATGAGCAGTTCTTC

J: TRBJ2-2
D: -
V: TRBV9
size: -
CDR3: CASSWGDTGELFF
DNA: TGTGCCAGCAGCTGGGGGGACACCGGGGAGCTGTTTTTT

J: TRBJ2-7
D: -
V: TRBV5-1
size: few
CDR3: CASSGSPSYEQYF
DNA: TGCGCCAGCAGTGGGTCCCCTTCCTACGAGCAGTACTTC

J: TRBJ1-1
D: -
V: TRBV5-1
size: -
CDR3: CASSLLGTNTEAFF
DNA: TGCGCCAGCAGCTTGTTGGGGACGAACACTGAAGCTTTCTTT

J: TRBJ2-5
D: TRBD2
V: TRBV30
size: -
CDR3: CAWSKGLAGHQETQYF
DNA: TGTGCCTGGAGTAAAGGGCTAGCGGGGCACCAAGAGACCCAGTACTTC

J: TRBJ2-1
D: -
V: TRBV15
size: -
CDR3: CATSPPSGTRAYNEQFF
DNA: TGTGCCACCAGCCCCCCCTCTGGGACAAGGGCCTACAATGAGCAGTTCTTC

J: TRBJ2-5
D: TRBD1
V: TRBV5-6
size: -
CDR3: CASSLVERTGGKETQYF
DNA: TGTGCCAGCAGCTTGGTTGAACGGACAGGGGGGAAAGAGACCCAGTACTTC

J: TRBJ2-1
D: -
V: TRBV5-6
size: -
CDR3: CASSLLGEVGSSYNEQFF
DNA: TGTGCCAGCAGCTTGTTGGGGGAAGTTGGAAGCTCCTACAATGAGCAGTTCTTC

J: TRBJ1-6
D: -
V: TRBV4-2
size: -
CDR3: CASSQDTGPLHF
DNA: TGTGCCAGCAGCCAAGACACGGGGCCCCTCCACTTT

J: TRBJ2-1
D: -
V: TRBV29-1
size: -
CDR3: CSVPYGSSSYNEQFF
DNA: TGCAGCGTCCCCTATGGGTCCAGCTCCTACAATGAGCAGTTCTTC

J: TRBJ1-2
D: -
V: TRBV13
size: -
CDR3: CASSLLVSPGYTF
DNA: TGTGCCAGCAGCTTATTGGTGTCCCCTGGCTACACCTTC

J: TRBJ2-7
D: TRBD2
V: TRBV27
size: -
CDR3: CASSLSGLADYEQYF
DNA: TGTGCCAGCAGTTTATCGGGACTAGCGGACTACGAGCAGTACTTC

J: TRBJ1-2
D: -
V: TRBV27
size: -
CDR3: CASSLRTGNYGYTF
DNA: TGTGCCAGCAGTTTACGTACCGGAAACTATGGCTACACCTTC

J: TRBJ2-2
D: -
V: TRBV5-1
size: -
CDR3: CASSFRAGRGTGELFF
DNA: TGCGCCAGCAGCTTCAGGGCAGGAAGGGGCACCGGGGAGCTGTTTTTT

J: TRBJ1-6
D: TRBD1
V: TRBV7-2
size: -
CDR3: CASSLRGGRVSSPLHF
DNA: TGTGCCAGCAGCTTAAGAGGGGGCCGGGTTAGTTCACCCCTCCACTTT

J: TRBJ1-2
D: -
V: TRBV9
size: -
CDR3: CASSRGAGDGYTF
DNA: TGTGCCAGCAGCCGGGGGGCCGGTGATGGCTACACCTTC

J: TRBJ2-1
D: TRBD2
V: TRBV2
size: -
CDR3: CASSESRASGGFEQFF
DNA: TGTGCCAGCAGTGAAAGTAGGGCTAGCGGGGGATTTGAGCAGTTCTTC

J: TRBJ2-7
D: TRBD2
V: TRBV6-1
size: -
CDR3: CASSPGLAPFGEQYF
DNA: TGTGCCAGCAGTCCCGGACTAGCTCCTTTCGGCGAGCAGTACTTC

J: TRBJ2-5
D: TRBD2
V: TRBV19
size: -
CDR3: CASRGTSLETQYF
DNA: TGTGCCAGTAGGGGGACTAGCCTAGAGACCCAGTACTTC

J: TRBJ1-6
D: -
V: TRBV7-2
size: -
CDR3: CASSLGRGGLYNSPLHF
DNA: TGTGCCAGCAGCTTAGGACGGGGGGGCCTCTATAATTCACCCCTCCACTTT

J: TRBJ2-5
D: -
V: TRBV12-5
size: -
CDR3: CASGLGRWQETQYF
DNA: TGTGCTAGTGGTTTGGGTAGGTGGCAAGAGACCCAGTACTTC

J: TRBJ1-5
D: -
V: TRBV30
size: -
CDR3: CAWRGPGARVQPQHF
DNA: TGTGCCTGGAGAGGCCCGGGGGCGAGGGTTCAGCCCCAGCATTTT

J: TRBJ2-3
D: TRBD2
V: TRBV7-9
size: -
CDR3: CASSLRREGPDTQYF
DNA: TGTGCCAGCAGCTTACGGCGGGAGGGCCCGGATACGCAGTATTTT

J: TRBJ1-5
D: -
V: TRBV2
size: -
CDR3: CASTLGVGQPQHF
DNA: TGTGCCAGCACCCTTGGAGTCGGACAGCCCCAGCATTTT

J: TRBJ2-5
D: -
V: TRBV30
size: -
CDR3: CAWSVFSQETQYF
DNA: TGTGCCTGGAGTGTATTCAGCCAAGAGACCCAGTACTTC

J: TRBJ2-7
D: TRBD1
V: TRBV10-1
size: -
CDR3: CASSESRGQGFYEQYF
DNA: TGCGCCAGCAGTGAGTCTAGGGGACAGGGGTTTTACGAGCAGTACTTC

J: TRBJ1-6
D: -
V: TRBV19
size: -
CDR3: CASRAGLSSPLHF
DNA: TGTGCCAGTAGGGCGGGGCTATCTTCACCCCTCCACTTT